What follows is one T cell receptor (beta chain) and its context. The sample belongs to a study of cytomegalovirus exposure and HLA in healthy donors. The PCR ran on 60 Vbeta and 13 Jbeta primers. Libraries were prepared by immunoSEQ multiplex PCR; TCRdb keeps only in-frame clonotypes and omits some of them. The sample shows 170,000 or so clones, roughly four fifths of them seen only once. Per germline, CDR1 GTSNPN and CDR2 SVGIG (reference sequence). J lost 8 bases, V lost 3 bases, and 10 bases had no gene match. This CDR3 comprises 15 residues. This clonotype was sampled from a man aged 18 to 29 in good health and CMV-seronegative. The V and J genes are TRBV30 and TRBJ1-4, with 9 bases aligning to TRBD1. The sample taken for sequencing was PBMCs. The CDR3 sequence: CAWREPGQGREKLFF. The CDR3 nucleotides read TGTGCCTGGAGAGAGCCGGGACAGGGTAGAGAAAAACTGTTTTTT.